This T cell receptor beta chain came from a study of T-cell memory formation after mild COVID-19. This clonotype was seen at least ten times. The antigen is unknown. TCRdb reanalysed the 5' RACE reads using MiXCR and keeps one entry per CDR3 protein. This table holds 140,000 or so distinct CDR3 sequences, about 6% found once. V lost 0 bases and J lost 2; bases outside the gene matches: 2. The CDR3 has 15 residues. From germline, CDR1 is SGHRS and CDR2 YFSETQ. Overall study results and limits: Contracting CD4+ clones sat mainly in CM and EM; CD8+ in EMRA.

The V and J genes are TRBV5-1 and TRBJ2-7; 10 bases match TRBD2. The clonotype originates from an adult woman who had mild COVID-19 (a few samples of this study predate the infection). Cell type and time point are not known. Input material: PBMCs or a T cell subset sorted from them (not recorded which). The CDR3 DNA reads TGCGCCAGCAGCTTGGCGGGACTAGCGACCTACGAGCAGTACTTC. Its translation: CASSLAGLATYEQYF.